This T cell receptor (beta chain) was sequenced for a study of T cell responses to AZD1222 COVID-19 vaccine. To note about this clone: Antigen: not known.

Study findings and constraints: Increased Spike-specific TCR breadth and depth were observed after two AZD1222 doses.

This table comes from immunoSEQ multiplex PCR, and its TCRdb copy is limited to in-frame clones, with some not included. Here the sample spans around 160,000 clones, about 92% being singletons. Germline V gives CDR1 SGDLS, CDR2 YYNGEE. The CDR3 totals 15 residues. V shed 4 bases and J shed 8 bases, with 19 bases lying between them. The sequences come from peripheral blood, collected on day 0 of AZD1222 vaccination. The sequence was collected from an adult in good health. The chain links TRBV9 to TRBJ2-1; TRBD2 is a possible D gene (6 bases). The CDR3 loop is CASSLSGLFVDEQFF. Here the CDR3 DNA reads TGTGCCAGCAGCCTTAGCGGTCTGTTCGTCGATGAGCAGTTCTTC.